Sequencing of this TCR beta chain was carried out in a study of blood T cell repertoires in COVID-19. Study overall: Researchers got acute and convalescent COVID-19 samples from the United States, Italy and Spain. Sources were T cells, B-cell-depleted T cells, or PBMCs; the material itself was cDNA or gDNA.

In the authors' workflow: Estimated nucleated cell counts came from reference gene primer amplification. The data were produced by immunoSEQ multiplex PCR, yet TCRdb's version contains in-frame clones alone and is incomplete. V, J and clone size reflect that table, while D and trimming were determined from the DNA. The sample has tens of thousands of clones; 65% to 90% are singletons. The germline gives CDR1 LGHDT, CDR2 YNNKEL (reference sequence). V lost 1 base and J 2 bases, leaving 18 bases between the germline ends. The CDR3 is made up of 19 amino acids. This clone was seen only a few times. This receptor was taken from a human donor in a cohort sampled during active COVID-19. The sample was peripheral blood. The chain is built from TRBV3-1 (or the pseudogene TRBV3-2) and TRBJ1-6; possibly TRBD1 for D (6 bases). The CDR3 spells CASSQVRGNRATYNSPLHF. In nucleotides, the CDR3 is TGTGCCAGCAGCCAAGTAAGAGGGAACAGGGCAACCTATAATTCACCCCTCCACTTT.